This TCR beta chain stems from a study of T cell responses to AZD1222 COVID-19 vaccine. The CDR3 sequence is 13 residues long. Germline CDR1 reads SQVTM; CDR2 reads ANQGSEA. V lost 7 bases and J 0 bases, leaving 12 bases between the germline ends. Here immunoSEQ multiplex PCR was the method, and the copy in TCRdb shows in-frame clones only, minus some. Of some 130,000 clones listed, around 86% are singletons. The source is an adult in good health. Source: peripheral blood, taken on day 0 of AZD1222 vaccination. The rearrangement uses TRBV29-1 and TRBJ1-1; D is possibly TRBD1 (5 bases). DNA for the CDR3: TGCAGCGCGCTGACAGACTTGAACACTGAAGCTTTCTTT. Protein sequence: CSALTDLNTEAFF.